The rows below give T cell receptor beta chains drawn from one sample of a study of blood T cell repertoires in COVID-19. Clones were read by immunoSEQ multiplex PCR, and TCRdb kept only the in-frame ones, dropping some. The repertoire has 200,000 or so clones, 84% of them found once; the top ten carry 13% to 15%. Specimen: peripheral blood. These receptor sequences come from a young man with active or convalescent COVID-19. CDR3s include the opening cysteine and the closing phenylalanine or tryptophan. Each record gives: CDR3 length, D gene, clone size, J gene, V gene, CDR3 protein, CDR3 DNA. The D gene is left open where the match is weak. Clone size is not always given. Where it is, it says once, few, many or a class for expanded clones.

14 | . | . | TRBJ2-3 | TRBV13 | CASSLTGGTDTQYF | TGTGCCAGCAGCTTGACCGGGGGCACAGATACGCAGTATTTT
16 | . | . | TRBJ2-3 | TRBV9 | CASSVGTGSSTDTQYF | TGTGCCAGCAGCGTAGGTACGGGATCTAGCACAGATACGCAGTATTTT
15 | . | few | TRBJ2-6 | TRBV7-9 | CASSFLVAGANVLTF | TGTGCCAGCAGCTTCCTAGTGGCTGGGGCCAACGTCCTGACTTTC
14 | . | . | TRBJ2-1 | TRBV5-1 | CASSLGEADNEQFF | TGCGCCAGCAGCTTGGGCGAGGCCGACAATGAGCAGTTCTTC
17 | TRBD2 | . | TRBJ2-2 | TRBV19 | CASSIGSGRWGTGELFF | TGTGCCAGTAGTATAGGGAGCGGGAGGTGGGGAACCGGGGAGCTGTTTTTT
15 | . | . | TRBJ1-3 | TRBV5-1 | CASSLDGAGGNTIYF | TGCGCCAGCAGCTTGGACGGAGCGGGAGGAAACACCATATATTTT
14 | TRBD1 | . | TRBJ1-3 | TRBV19 | CASSVDRGGNTIYF | TGTGCCAGTAGTGTTGACAGGGGCGGAAACACCATATATTTT
15 | TRBD1 | few | TRBJ1-3 | TRBV28 | CASSLTSGTGRTIYF | TGTGCCAGCAGTTTAACCTCCGGGACAGGGCGCACCATATATTTT
15 | . | . | TRBJ1-5 | TRBV3-1/TRBV3-2 | CASSQGTPLNQPQHF | TGTGCCAGCAGCCAAGGGACACCTTTAAATCAGCCCCAGCATTTT
14 | . | . | TRBJ1-2 | TRBV5-6 | CASSLGATAYGYTF | TGTGCCAGCAGCTTAGGAGCGACGGCCTATGGCTACACCTTC
14 | . | . | TRBJ2-2 | TRBV5-1 | CASSTRGQARELFF | TGCGCCAGCAGCACCAGGGGCCAGGCCAGGGAGCTGTTTTTT
16 | TRBD1 | . | TRBJ1-5 | TRBV10-3 | CAISERGLSGNQPQHF | TGTGCCATCAGTGAGAGGGGGCTGAGCGGCAATCAGCCCCAGCATTTT
15 | . | . | TRBJ2-2 | TRBV27 | CASCSRRGPTGELFF | TGTGCCAGTTGCTCTCGGAGGGGGCCGACCGGGGAGCTGTTTTTT
20 | TRBD1 | few | TRBJ1-5 | TRBV2 | CASSDGWTGSRSHSNQPQHF | TGTGCCAGCAGTGACGGCTGGACAGGTAGTCGGTCCCATAGCAATCAGCCCCAGCATTTT
15 | TRBD1 | . | TRBJ1-5 | TRBV11-2 | CASSLDRGSGQPQHF | TGTGCCAGCAGCTTGGACAGGGGGTCGGGTCAGCCCCAGCATTTT
17 | TRBD2 | once | TRBJ2-3 | TRBV24-1 | CATSDLNGAGARDTQYF | TGTGCCACCAGTGATTTGAATGGAGCGGGAGCTAGAGATACGCAGTATTTT
16 | . | once | TRBJ2-3 | TRBV6-2/TRBV6-3 | CASSYQAGLSTDTQYF | TGTGCCAGCAGTTACCAGGCAGGGCTTAGCACAGATACGCAGTATTTT
16 | . | few | TRBJ1-6 | TRBV4-1 | CASSQADALDNSPLHF | TGCGCCAGCAGCCAAGCCGACGCCCTAGATAATTCACCCCTCCACTTT
17 | TRBD2 | . | TRBJ2-1 | TRBV13 | CASSFRAEPSGNNEQFF | TGTGCCAGCAGCTTTCGGGCTGAGCCTAGCGGTAACAATGAGCAGTTCTTC
14 | TRBD1 | . | TRBJ1-1 | TRBV30 | CAFPTGPGHTEAFF | TGTGCCTTCCCGACAGGGCCGGGGCACACTGAAGCTTTCTTT
14 | . | once | TRBJ2-6 | TRBV24-1 | CATDPGSGANVLTF | TGTGCCACCGATCCCGGCTCTGGGGCCAACGTCCTGACTTTC
17 | TRBD1 | . | TRBJ1-5 | TRBV6-2/TRBV6-3 | CASSSEGRTGINQPQHF | TGTGCCAGCAGCTCGGAGGGGAGGACAGGGATTAATCAGCCCCAGCATTTT
18 | . | . | TRBJ1-1 | TRBV12-5 | CASGLVGAGTNQNTEAFF | TGTGCTAGTGGTTTGGTAGGGGCAGGCACTAATCAAAACACTGAAGCTTTCTTT
17 | . | . | TRBJ2-3 | TRBV7-9 | CASSLEDRSGNTDTQYF | TGTGCCAGCAGCTTAGAGGACCGGTCGGGAAACACAGATACGCAGTATTTT
14 | TRBD1 | . | TRBJ1-5 | TRBV25-1 | CASSDGTGGTPQHF | TGTGCCAGCAGTGACGGGACAGGGGGCACGCCCCAGCATTTT
15 | . | . | TRBJ1-1 | TRBV21-1 | CASSNRNPQNTEAFF | TGTGCCAGCAGCAACAGAAACCCCCAGAACACTGAAGCTTTCTTT
14 | TRBD1 | . | TRBJ1-2 | TRBV28 | CASRSSGTGEGYTF | TGTGCCAGCAGATCCTCCGGGACAGGGGAGGGCTACACCTTC
13 | . | . | TRBJ1-6 | TRBV19 | CASRTQGNSPLHF | TGTGCCAGTAGGACGCAGGGGAATTCACCCCTCCACTTT